Shown below are 7 T cell receptor beta chains from a single sample sequenced in a study of cytomegalovirus exposure and HLA in healthy donors. Use of 60 Vbeta and 13 Jbeta primers characterized the PCR. Measured with immunoSEQ multiplex PCR; TCRdb has only the in-frame clones, and not every one. The table has 170,000 or so clones, around 72% seen once. Sample: PBMCs. These receptors were taken from a woman in her forties or fifties in good health and CMV-seropositive.

The rearrangement joins TRBV5-1 to TRBJ2-5; no clear D gene. V dropped 0 bases and J dropped 3 bases, with 9 bases sitting between them. The germline gives CDR1 SGHRS, CDR2 YFSETQ. The CDR3 totals 14 residues. The CDR3 DNA reads TGCGCCAGCAGCTTGGCCCCGTCGGAAGAGACCCAGTACTTC. Translated, it gives CASSLAPSEETQYF.

V is TRBV30 and J is TRBJ1-2; no clear D gene. The V and J ends lost 1 base and 5 bases respectively, with 8 bases between them. Germline CDR1 and CDR2: GTSNPN and SVGIG (reference sequence). This CDR3 comprises 12 residues. CDR3 amino acids: CAWSAGNYGYTF. CDR3 bases: TGTGCCTGGAGTGCCGGGAATTATGGCTACACCTTC.

This chain joins TRBV19 and TRBJ1-5; 7 bases align to TRBD1. The CDR3 has 14 residues. With V trimmed by 7 bases and J by 4 bases, 7 bases remained unmatched. Germline V lookup: CDR1 LNHDA, CDR2 SQIVND (reference sequence). This CDR3 reads CASTTGEWNQPQHF. In nucleotides, the CDR3 is TGTGCCAGTACAACAGGGGAATGGAATCAGCCCCAGCATTTT.

About this clone: The junction does not match germline at one end; this may be a read error. The chain links TRBV2 to TRBJ1-1, with 7 nucleotides matching TRBD1. The CDR3 is 10 residues long. Germline V CDR1 and CDR2: SNHLY, FYNNEI. CDR3 sequence: CASSEVGTAF. The CDR3 DNA is TGTGCCAGCAGTGAGGTAGGGACAGCGTTT.

The V gene is TRBV5-1, the J gene TRBJ2-3; possible D gene TRBD2, 6 bases. The CDR3 contains 15 residues. Germline CDR1 SGHRS, CDR2 YFSETQ. Trimming removed 0 bases at V and 1 base at J, with 9 bases between. CDR3 in amino acids: CASSLDGGRTDTQYF. The CDR3 nucleotides are TGCGCCAGCAGCTTGGACGGGGGACGCACAGATACGCAGTATTTT.

J is TRBJ1-4 and V is TRBV19; no clear D. In germline, CDR1 is LNHDA, CDR2 SQIVND (reference sequence). Trimming stripped 3 bases from V and 7 bases from J, with 6 bases between. CDR3 length: 12 amino acids. CDR3 nucleotide sequence: TGTGCCAGTAGTATTGCAGGTGAAAAACTGTTTTTT. This codes for CASSIAGEKLFF.

The V and J genes are TRBV6-6 and TRBJ2-1, with unresolved D. Germline assignment: CDR1 MNHNY and CDR2 SVGAGI (reference sequence). The CDR3 length is 14 residues. V gave up 5 bases and J gave up 4 bases, with 12 bases separating them. The CDR3 DNA is TGTGCCAGCAGTCCGATTAACAGATACAATGAGCAGTTCTTC. Translated: CASSPINRYNEQFF.